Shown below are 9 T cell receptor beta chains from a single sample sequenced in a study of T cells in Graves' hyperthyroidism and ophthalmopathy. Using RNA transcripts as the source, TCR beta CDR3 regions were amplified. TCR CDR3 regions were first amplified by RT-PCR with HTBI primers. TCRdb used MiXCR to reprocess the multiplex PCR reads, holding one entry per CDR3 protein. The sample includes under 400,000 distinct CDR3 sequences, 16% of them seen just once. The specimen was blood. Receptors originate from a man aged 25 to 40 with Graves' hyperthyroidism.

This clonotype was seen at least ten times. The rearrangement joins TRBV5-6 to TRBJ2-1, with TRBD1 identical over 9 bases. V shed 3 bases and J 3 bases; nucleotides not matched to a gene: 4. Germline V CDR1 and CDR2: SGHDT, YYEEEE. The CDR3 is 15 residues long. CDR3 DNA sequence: TGTGCCAGCAGCTCCGGGACAGGGTTCTACAATGAGCAGTTCTTC. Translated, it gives CASSSGTGFYNEQFF.

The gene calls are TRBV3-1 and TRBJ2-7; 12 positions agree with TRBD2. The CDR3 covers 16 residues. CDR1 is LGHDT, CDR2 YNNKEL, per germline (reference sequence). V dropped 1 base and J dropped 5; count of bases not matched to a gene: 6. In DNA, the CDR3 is TGTGCCAGCAGCCAAGTTCTAGCGGGAGGGGAGCACGAGCAGTACTTC. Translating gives CASSQVLAGGEHEQYF.

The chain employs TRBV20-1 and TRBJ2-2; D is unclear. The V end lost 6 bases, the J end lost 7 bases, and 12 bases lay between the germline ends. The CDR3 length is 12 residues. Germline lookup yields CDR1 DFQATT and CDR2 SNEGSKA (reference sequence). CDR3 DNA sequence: TGCAGTGCCGCAGAGGTTGACGGGGAGCTGTTTTTT. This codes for CSAAEVDGELFF.

CDR3 DNA: TGCAGCGTTGAAGACTACGGCCGGACTTACTACAATGAGCAGTTCTTC. Its translation: CSVEDYGRTYYNEQFF. The chain combines TRBV29-1 with TRBJ2-1, with a possible D match to TRBD2 (5 bases). CDR1 and CDR2 from the germline V gene are SQVTM and ANQGSEA. The V gene lost 0 bases and the J gene lost 3 bases, with 15 bases spanning the gap. There are 16 residues in the CDR3.

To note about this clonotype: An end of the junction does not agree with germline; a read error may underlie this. CDR3 region: CASNLFTRALTEAFF. CDR3 DNA sequence: TGTGCCAGCAACTTGTTTACCAGGGCCCTCACTGAAGCTTTCTTT. The rearrangement joins TRBV5-6 to TRBJ1-1; D might be TRBD1 (5 bases). There are 15 residues in the CDR3. Germline CDR1 is SGHDT and CDR2 is YYEEEE.

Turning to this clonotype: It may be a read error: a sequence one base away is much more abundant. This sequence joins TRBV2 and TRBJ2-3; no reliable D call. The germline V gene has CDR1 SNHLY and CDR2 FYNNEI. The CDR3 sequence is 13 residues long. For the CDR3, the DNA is TGTGCCGGCAGTGTACCGGGTGCAGATACGCAGTATTTT. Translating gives CAGSVPGADTQYF.

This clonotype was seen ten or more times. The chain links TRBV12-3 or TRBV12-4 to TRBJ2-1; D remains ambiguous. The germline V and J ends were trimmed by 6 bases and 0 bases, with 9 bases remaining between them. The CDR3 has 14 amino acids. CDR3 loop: CASSTPSSYNEQFF. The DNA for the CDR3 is TGTGCCAGCAGCACTCCGAGCTCCTACAATGAGCAGTTCTTC.

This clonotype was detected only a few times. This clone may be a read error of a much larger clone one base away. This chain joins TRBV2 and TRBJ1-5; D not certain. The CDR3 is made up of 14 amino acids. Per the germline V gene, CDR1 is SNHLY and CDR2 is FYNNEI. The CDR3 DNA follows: TGTGCCAGCAGTGGAGGGAATAGCAGTCAGCCCCAGCATTTT. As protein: CASSGGNSSQPQHF. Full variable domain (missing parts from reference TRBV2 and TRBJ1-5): EPEVTQTPSHQVTQMGQEVILRCVPISNHLYFYWYRQILGQKVEFLVSFYNNEISEKSEIFDDQFSVERPDGSNFTLKIRSTKLEDSAMYFCASSGGNSSQPQHFGDGTRLSIL.

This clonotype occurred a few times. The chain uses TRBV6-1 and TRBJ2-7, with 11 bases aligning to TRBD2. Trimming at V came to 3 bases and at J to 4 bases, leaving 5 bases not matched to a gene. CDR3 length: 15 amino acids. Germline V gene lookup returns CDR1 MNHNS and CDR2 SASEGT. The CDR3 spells CASSDPTSGRYEQYF. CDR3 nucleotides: TGTGCCAGCAGTGACCCCACTAGCGGGAGATACGAGCAGTACTTC.